This TCR beta chain came from a study of cytomegalovirus exposure and HLA in healthy donors. About the research overall: The 100 to 150 validation repertoires and the roughly 700 first-cohort repertoires shared a platform, a later analysis reported.

V trimming: 7 bases; J trimming: 3 bases; junction bases outside the gene matches: 14. CDR1 and CDR2 from the germline V gene are SQVTM and ANQGSEA. The CDR3 has 16 residues. Findings of the study overall: A few CMV-associated chains proved CMV antigen-specific in vitro.

This table comes from immunoSEQ multiplex PCR, and its TCRdb copy is limited to in-frame clones, with some not included. In the table there are about 170,000 clones, about 89% of which are singletons. Of note for this clone: Antigen: not known.

The chain links TRBV29-1 to TRBJ2-3; 9 bases align to TRBD2. The sequencing sample was made of PBMCs. The TCR was taken from a man in his late teens or twenties in good health and CMV-seropositive. CDR3 protein: CSAGRIGSGGTDTQYF. The CDR3 coding sequence is TGCAGCGCTGGGAGGATAGGGAGCGGGGGGACAGATACGCAGTATTTT.